The rows below give T cell receptor beta chains drawn from one sample of a study of shared clonotypes between healthy human individuals. The protocol was immunoSEQ multiplex PCR, while the TCRdb copy is restricted to in-frame clones and leaves out a portion. The sample consists of over a million clones, roughly 96% of them appearing once. The sample consisted of naive CD4+ T cells sorted from blood. Receptor source: a man under 40 in good health. The CDR3 runs from the conserved cysteine through the conserved F or W. The D gene is left open where the match is weak. Clone size is stated in some rows and not others, as once, few, many or a class when expanded.

v_gene: TRBV21-1; abundance: NA; j_gene: TRBJ2-1; d_gene: NA; CDR3aa: CASSKGVGRRNNEQFF; CDR3nt: TGTGCCAGCAGCAAAGGAGTCGGACGCCGGAACAATGAGCAGTTCTTC
v_gene: TRBV7-3; abundance: NA; j_gene: TRBJ2-3; d_gene: NA; CDR3aa: CASSLRERLTDTQYF; CDR3nt: TGTGCCAGCAGCCTCCGGGAAAGGCTCACAGATACGCAGTATTTT
v_gene: TRBV27; abundance: NA; j_gene: TRBJ2-2; d_gene: NA; CDR3aa: CASSLLLGGSGQGGGELFF; CDR3nt: TGTGCCAGCAGTTTACTACTCGGGGGGTCAGGACAGGGAGGCGGGGAGCTGTTTTTT
v_gene: TRBV28; abundance: NA; j_gene: TRBJ2-1; d_gene: TRBD1; CDR3aa: CASSSRDRGRDEQFF; CDR3nt: TGTGCCAGCAGTTCCCGGGACAGGGGCAGGGATGAGCAGTTCTTC
v_gene: TRBV5-6; abundance: NA; j_gene: TRBJ2-1; d_gene: TRBD2; CDR3aa: CASSFLTSGFYNEQFF; CDR3nt: TGTGCCAGCAGCTTCCTGACTAGCGGTTTCTACAATGAGCAGTTCTTC
v_gene: TRBV28; abundance: few; j_gene: TRBJ2-1; d_gene: TRBD2; CDR3aa: CASNPRGLAGGTEQFF; CDR3nt: TGTGCCAGCAACCCAAGGGGACTAGCGGGAGGCACTGAGCAGTTCTTC
v_gene: TRBV7-9; abundance: NA; j_gene: TRBJ1-2; d_gene: NA; CDR3aa: CASSPRDPQLYGYTF; CDR3nt: TGTGCCAGCAGCCCTAGGGATCCCCAACTCTATGGCTACACCTTC
v_gene: TRBV4-3; abundance: NA; j_gene: TRBJ2-1; d_gene: TRBD2; CDR3aa: CASSQGLGIGSGSEQFF; CDR3nt: TGCGCCAGCAGCCAAGGTTTAGGGATTGGTAGCGGGAGCGAGCAGTTCTTC
v_gene: TRBV28; abundance: once; j_gene: TRBJ2-7; d_gene: NA; CDR3aa: CASIGDNRPYEQYF; CDR3nt: TGTGCCAGCATAGGGGATAACAGGCCATACGAGCAGTACTTC
v_gene: TRBV11-2; abundance: once; j_gene: TRBJ2-1; d_gene: TRBD1; CDR3aa: CASNPRQGALGNEQFF; CDR3nt: TGTGCCAGCAACCCTCGACAGGGGGCTTTAGGCAATGAGCAGTTCTTC
v_gene: TRBV19; abundance: NA; j_gene: TRBJ2-3; d_gene: NA; CDR3aa: CASSDRALQLKNTQYF; CDR3nt: TGTGCCAGTAGTGACCGGGCGCTACAGTTAAAAAATACGCAGTATTTT
v_gene: TRBV7-6; abundance: NA; j_gene: TRBJ2-1; d_gene: TRBD1; CDR3aa: CASSHPGQGVNEQFF; CDR3nt: TGTGCCAGCAGCCACCCGGGACAGGGAGTGAATGAGCAGTTCTTC
v_gene: TRBV5-8; abundance: once; j_gene: TRBJ1-5; d_gene: TRBD1; CDR3aa: CASSAGTDRLRSNQPQHF; CDR3nt: TGTGCCAGCAGCGCTGGGACAGATAGACTCCGAAGCAATCAGCCCCAGCATTTT
v_gene: TRBV2; abundance: NA; j_gene: TRBJ2-6; d_gene: NA; CDR3aa: CASSGYRLTGANVLTF; CDR3nt: TGTGCCAGCAGTGGTTACAGGCTTACTGGGGCCAACGTCCTGACTTTC
v_gene: TRBV11-1; abundance: NA; j_gene: TRBJ1-2; d_gene: NA; CDR3aa: CASSLGGTDGYTF; CDR3nt: TGTGCCAGCAGCTTAGGAGGGACGGATGGCTACACCTTC
v_gene: TRBV7-2; abundance: NA; j_gene: TRBJ1-3; d_gene: TRBD1; CDR3aa: CASSSDRVAGNTIYF; CDR3nt: TGTGCCAGCAGCTCCGACAGGGTGGCTGGAAACACCATATATTTT
v_gene: TRBV5-1; abundance: NA; j_gene: TRBJ2-7; d_gene: TRBD2; CDR3aa: CASSLGLAAEGYEQYF; CDR3nt: TGCGCCAGCAGCTTGGGACTAGCGGCCGAGGGGTACGAGCAGTACTTC
v_gene: TRBV5-4; abundance: NA; j_gene: TRBJ1-1; d_gene: NA; CDR3aa: CASSLKVANTEAFF; CDR3nt: TGTGCCAGCAGCCTTAAGGTCGCGAACACTGAAGCTTTCTTT
v_gene: TRBV14; abundance: NA; j_gene: TRBJ2-1; d_gene: TRBD2; CDR3aa: CASSQEAGRYNEQFF; CDR3nt: TGTGCCAGCAGCCAAGAAGCGGGAAGGTACAATGAGCAGTTCTTC
v_gene: TRBV18; abundance: NA; j_gene: TRBJ2-5; d_gene: NA; CDR3aa: CASSPGVETQYF; CDR3nt: TGTGCCAGCTCACCTGGGGTGGAGACCCAGTACTTC
v_gene: TRBV4-3; abundance: NA; j_gene: TRBJ2-5; d_gene: NA; CDR3aa: CASSSWTLTTQYF; CDR3nt: TGCGCCAGCAGCTCATGGACCCTTACGACCCAGTACTTC
v_gene: TRBV2; abundance: NA; j_gene: TRBJ1-5; d_gene: NA; CDR3aa: CASRKEAGNQPQHF; CDR3nt: TGTGCCAGCAGAAAAGAGGCGGGAAATCAGCCCCAGCATTTT
v_gene: TRBV10-3; abundance: NA; j_gene: TRBJ1-1; d_gene: TRBD1; CDR3aa: CAISSRQGSEAFF; CDR3nt: TGTGCCATCAGTAGTCGACAGGGCAGTGAAGCTTTCTTT
v_gene: TRBV11-2; abundance: NA; j_gene: TRBJ2-5; d_gene: TRBD1; CDR3aa: CASSWTGQETQYF; CDR3nt: TGTGCCAGCAGCTGGACAGGTCAAGAGACCCAGTACTTC
v_gene: TRBV28; abundance: NA; j_gene: TRBJ2-7; d_gene: TRBD1; CDR3aa: CASTQTGFPYEQYF; CDR3nt: TGTGCCAGCACCCAGACAGGGTTCCCCTACGAGCAGTACTTC
v_gene: TRBV5-5; abundance: NA; j_gene: TRBJ2-7; d_gene: NA; CDR3aa: CASSPRWEQYF; CDR3nt: TGTGCCAGCAGCCCAAGGTGGGAGCAGTACTTC
v_gene: TRBV18; abundance: NA; j_gene: TRBJ2-7; d_gene: TRBD1; CDR3aa: CASSPQGAGEQYF; CDR3nt: TGTGCCAGCTCACCGCAGGGGGCTGGGGAGCAGTACTTC
v_gene: TRBV12-2; abundance: NA; j_gene: TRBJ2-1; d_gene: NA; CDR3aa: CASRPSGETLSYNEQFF; CDR3nt: TGTGCAAGTCGCCCCAGCGGTGAAACCCTCTCCTACAATGAGCAGTTCTTC
v_gene: TRBV6-6; abundance: NA; j_gene: TRBJ2-2; d_gene: TRBD1; CDR3aa: CASSQGQGDTGELFF; CDR3nt: TGTGCCAGCAGCCAGGGACAGGGGGATACCGGGGAGCTGTTTTTT
v_gene: TRBV6-5; abundance: NA; j_gene: TRBJ2-1; d_gene: NA; CDR3aa: CASSFGQGSDYNEQFF; CDR3nt: TGTGCCAGCAGTTTCGGTCAGGGGAGCGACTACAATGAGCAGTTCTTC
v_gene: TRBV6-5; abundance: NA; j_gene: TRBJ1-5; d_gene: NA; CDR3aa: CASSQRQDPRGPQHF; CDR3nt: TGTGCCAGCAGTCAACGACAGGACCCTCGAGGGCCCCAGCATTTT
v_gene: TRBV6-5; abundance: NA; j_gene: TRBJ2-5; d_gene: NA; CDR3aa: CASSGTRGETQYF; CDR3nt: TGTGCCAGCAGCGGGACCAGAGGAGAGACCCAGTACTTC
v_gene: TRBV7-9; abundance: once; j_gene: TRBJ1-4; d_gene: NA; CDR3aa: CASSLPVRATNEKLFF; CDR3nt: TGTGCCAGCAGCTTACCGGTCAGGGCAACTAATGAAAAACTGTTTTTT
v_gene: TRBV29-1; abundance: once; j_gene: TRBJ2-1; d_gene: NA; CDR3aa: CSVIFQTSYNEQFF; CDR3nt: TGCAGCGTCATATTTCAAACTTCCTACAATGAGCAGTTCTTC
v_gene: TRBV15; abundance: NA; j_gene: TRBJ1-3; d_gene: TRBD1; CDR3aa: CATSRRGGSGNTIYF; CDR3nt: TGTGCCACCAGCCGCCGAGGGGGCTCAGGAAACACCATATATTTT
v_gene: TRBV7-2; abundance: NA; j_gene: TRBJ2-5; d_gene: NA; CDR3aa: CASSLMGLTSGGETQYF; CDR3nt: TGTGCCAGCAGCTTAATGGGTCTCACTAGTGGGGGAGAGACCCAGTACTTC
v_gene: TRBV5-6; abundance: NA; j_gene: TRBJ2-3; d_gene: TRBD2; CDR3aa: CASSGLAGGTDTQYF; CDR3nt: TGTGCCAGCAGCGGACTAGCGGGAGGGACAGATACGCAGTATTTT
v_gene: TRBV2; abundance: NA; j_gene: TRBJ2-3; d_gene: NA; CDR3aa: CASSGEQGLTDTQYF; CDR3nt: TGTGCCAGCAGTGGGGAACAGGGTCTCACAGATACGCAGTATTTT
v_gene: TRBV6-4; abundance: NA; j_gene: TRBJ2-1; d_gene: NA; CDR3aa: CASTGYNEQFF; CDR3nt: TGTGCCAGCACCGGATACAATGAGCAGTTCTTC
v_gene: TRBV2; abundance: once; j_gene: TRBJ1-1; d_gene: NA; CDR3aa: CASSRTSEAFF; CDR3nt: TGTGCCAGCAGTAGGACGTCGGAAGCTTTCTTT
v_gene: TRBV6-1; abundance: NA; j_gene: TRBJ1-2; d_gene: NA; CDR3aa: CASSEAYRNFYGYTF; CDR3nt: TGTGCCAGCAGTGAAGCATACAGAAACTTCTATGGCTACACCTTC
v_gene: TRBV18; abundance: NA; j_gene: TRBJ2-2; d_gene: NA; CDR3aa: CASSQQPGEINTGELFF; CDR3nt: TGTGCCAGCTCACAGCAGCCCGGAGAGATCAACACCGGGGAGCTGTTTTTT
v_gene: TRBV5-1; abundance: NA; j_gene: TRBJ2-7; d_gene: TRBD2; CDR3aa: CASSPRVAGDSEQYF; CDR3nt: TGCGCCAGCAGCCCCCGTGTAGCGGGAGACTCCGAGCAGTACTTC
v_gene: TRBV5-4; abundance: NA; j_gene: TRBJ2-3; d_gene: TRBD2; CDR3aa: CATIAGGSSTDTQYF; CDR3nt: TGTGCCACTATAGCGGGAGGGTCTAGCACAGATACGCAGTATTTT
v_gene: TRBV7-9; abundance: NA; j_gene: TRBJ2-3; d_gene: NA; CDR3aa: CASSLGSSTDTQYF; CDR3nt: TGTGCCAGCAGCTTAGGTTCCAGCACAGATACGCAGTATTTT
v_gene: TRBV2; abundance: NA; j_gene: TRBJ1-5; d_gene: TRBD1; CDR3aa: CASRRQGFDQPQHF; CDR3nt: TGTGCCAGCAGAAGACAGGGGTTCGATCAGCCCCAGCATTTT
v_gene: TRBV11-2; abundance: once; j_gene: TRBJ1-1; d_gene: NA; CDR3aa: CASSQTRENTEAFF; CDR3nt: TGTGCCAGCAGCCAAACCAGAGAGAACACTGAAGCTTTCTTT
v_gene: TRBV18; abundance: NA; j_gene: TRBJ2-7; d_gene: TRBD2; CDR3aa: CASSPGTSGEQYF; CDR3nt: TGTGCCAGCTCACCCGGGACTAGCGGCGAGCAGTACTTC
v_gene: TRBV7-3; abundance: NA; j_gene: TRBJ1-1; d_gene: NA; CDR3aa: CASSDRDGTEAFF; CDR3nt: TGTGCCAGCAGCGACCGGGACGGCACTGAAGCTTTCTTT
v_gene: TRBV6-1; abundance: NA; j_gene: TRBJ1-5; d_gene: NA; CDR3aa: CASSGNNRQPQHF; CDR3nt: TGTGCCAGCAGTGGAAACAATCGTCAGCCCCAGCATTTT
v_gene: TRBV6-1; abundance: NA; j_gene: TRBJ2-7; d_gene: NA; CDR3aa: CASSAREAGREQYF; CDR3nt: TGTGCCAGCAGTGCCAGGGAAGCAGGTAGGGAGCAGTACTTC
v_gene: TRBV5-4; abundance: NA; j_gene: TRBJ2-7; d_gene: NA; CDR3aa: CASSLEVLVVSSYEQYF; CDR3nt: TGTGCCAGCAGCTTGGAGGTTCTGGTCGTCAGCTCCTACGAGCAGTACTTC
v_gene: TRBV7-2; abundance: NA; j_gene: TRBJ2-2; d_gene: NA; CDR3aa: CASSLARGELFF; CDR3nt: TGTGCCAGCAGCTTAGCGCGGGGGGAGCTGTTTTTT